Listed here are 25 T cell receptor beta chains from one sample, sequenced in a study of T cells after yellow fever vaccination. TCRdb itself ran the 5' RACE reads through MiXCR, one entry per CDR3 protein. The sample shows about 580,000 distinct CDR3 sequences, less than 20% of them seen only once. The specimen comprised PBMCs, sampled around 5 days after the first yellow fever vaccination. The origin of the receptors is a man between 18 and 35 years old who received the YFV17D yellow fever vaccine.

This chain joins TRBV14 and TRBJ2-3; D gene unclear. The V gene lost 4 bases and the J gene lost 6 bases, with 20 bases spanning the gap. The CDR3 has 16 residues. Germline V lookup: CDR1 SGHDN, CDR2 FVKESK. The CDR3 spells CASSLIDVGLRDTQYF. CDR3 in DNA: TGTGCCAGCAGCCTGATTGATGTCGGTCTAAGGGATACGCAGTATTTT.

V is TRBV6-2 or TRBV6-3 and J is TRBJ2-7; 8 bases align to TRBD1. CDR1 is MNHEY, CDR2 SVGEGT, per germline. V shed 6 bases and J 4 bases; nucleotides not matched to a gene: 5. This CDR3 contains 13 residues. CDR3 bases: TGTGCCAGCAGCACCTGGGACAGGTACGAGCAGTACGTC. Its protein product is CASSTWDRYEQYV.

This clonotype was seen repeatedly, ten times or more. The chain uses TRBV5-4 and TRBJ2-7; 7 nucleotides align to TRBD1. Trimming took 0 bases from V and 3 from J; bases not matched to a gene: 9. Germline CDR1 SGHNT, CDR2 YYREEE (reference sequence). The CDR3 spans 16 residues. The CDR3 is CASSLAADRRDYEQYF. DNA for the CDR3: TGTGCCAGCAGCTTGGCCGCGGACAGGCGAGACTACGAGCAGTACTTC.

This clonotype has at least ten counts. The genes are TRBV29-1 and TRBJ1-2; 7 bases line up with TRBD1. This CDR3 is 15 amino acids long. Per the germline V gene, CDR1 is SQVTM and CDR2 is ANQGSEA. Germline trimming cut 4 bases from V and 4 bases from J; bases unmatched to any gene: 12. Here the CDR3 DNA reads TGCAGCGTTGGGGCAGGGGGTCGTGGTAGCTATGGCTACACCTTC. Translating it yields CSVGAGGRGSYGYTF. Using reference TRBV29-1 and TRBJ1-2 for the parts outside the CDR3, the full variable domain is SAVISQKPSRDICQRGTSLTIQCQVDSQVTMMFWYRQQPGQSLTLIATANQGSEATYESGFVIDKFPISRPNLTFSTLTVSNMSPEDSSIYLCSVGAGGRGSYGYTFGSGTRLTVV.

As to this clonotype: At one end, the junction sequence differs from germline, possibly due to a read error. The V and J genes are TRBV5-1 and TRBJ2-3; TRBD2 agrees at 7 bases. Germline assignment: CDR1 SGHRS and CDR2 YFSETQ. The CDR3 length is 14 residues. DNA of the CDR3: TGCGCCAGCGGGTCGGGGGGAAGCACACATACGCAGTATTTT. The encoded protein is CASGSGGSTHTQYF.

V is TRBV10-3 and J is TRBJ2-7, with D uncertain. The CDR3 is 13 residues long. CDR1 ENHRY and CDR2 SYGVKD come from the germline V gene. The V gene lost 0 bases and the J gene lost 5 bases, with 8 bases spanning the gap. DNA for the CDR3: TGTGCCATCAGTGAGTCGACAAAGAACGAGCAGTACTTC. Translation gives CAISESTKNEQYF.

The genes are TRBV20-1 and TRBJ2-7; TRBD1 might be the D (5 bases). The germline V gene encodes CDR1 DFQATT and CDR2 SNEGSKA (reference sequence). The CDR3 runs 14 residues. V gave up 0 bases and J gave up 4 bases, with 13 bases separating them. The CDR3 is CSAREVRVGYEQYF. The DNA for the CDR3 is TGCAGTGCTAGAGAGGTCAGGGTGGGTTACGAGCAGTACTTC.

This clonotype was seen only once. The chain links TRBV12-5 to TRBJ1-1, with 10 bases lining up with TRBD1. V shed 2 bases, J shed 6 bases, and the junction held 6 bases outside the gene matches. Germline assignment: CDR1 LGHNT and CDR2 FRNRAP. The CDR3 contains 15 residues. CDR3 DNA sequence: TGTGCTAGTGGTTTGCTAGGGACAGGGGTCCCTGAAGCTTTCTTT. Translated: CASGLLGTGVPEAFF.

J is TRBJ2-3 and V is TRBV6-5, with D hard to call. Between the trimmed V and J ends, which lost 2 bases and 6 bases, there was a span of 9 bases. Germline V gene lookup returns CDR1 MNHEY and CDR2 SVGAGI. This CDR3 has 13 amino acids. The CDR3 DNA reads as TGTGCCAGCAGTTACCCGAGCGCGGATACGCAGTATTTT. Residues: CASSYPSADTQYF.

This clonotype was seen a few times. The J gene is TRBJ2-6, the V gene TRBV6-5, with D possibly TRBD1 on 5 matching bases. Germline V gene lookup returns CDR1 MNHEY and CDR2 SVGAGI. Trimming cost V 3 bases and J 2 bases, with 11 bases left between them. The CDR3 loop spans 16 amino acids. CDR3 residues: CASSYPQGTGANVLTF. As DNA, the CDR3 is TGTGCCAGCAGTTATCCCCAGGGAACTGGGGCCAACGTCCTGACTTTC.

This clonotype came up a few times. The chain combines TRBV4-1 with TRBJ1-1; D perhaps matches TRBD1 (5 bases). V shed 5 bases and J shed 0 bases, with 19 bases lying between them. The CDR3 sequence is 17 residues long. Germline V gene sequence: CDR1 MGHRA, CDR2 YSYEKL. This chain's CDR3 is CASSTSPSRAVNTEAFF. The CDR3 region has the DNA TGCGCCAGCAGCACAAGTCCGAGCAGGGCAGTGAACACTGAAGCTTTCTTT.

This clonotype was observed a few times. The chain joins TRBV5-1 to TRBJ2-5; D gene ambiguous. From germline, CDR1 is SGHRS and CDR2 YFSETQ. The V end was cut by 1 base, the J end by 0 bases, with 7 bases between. This CDR3 is built from 14 residues. The CDR3 reads CASSLMEYQETQYF. The CDR3 DNA sequence: TGCGCCAGCAGCTTGATGGAGTACCAAGAGACCCAGTACTTC.

The sample holds many counts of this clonotype. The genes are TRBV11-2 and TRBJ2-2; 9 bases line up with TRBD1. V lost 3 bases to trimming and J lost 7 bases; unmatched junction nucleotides: 6. CDR3 length equals 15 residues. Looked up from germline, CDR1 is SGHAT and CDR2 is FQNNGV. CDR3 DNA sequence: TGTGCCAGCAGCTTCAACAGGGGGCGAAGCGGGGAGCTGTTTTTT. As protein: CASSFNRGRSGELFF.

The gene calls are TRBV18 and TRBJ2-2; 14 nucleotides agree with TRBD2. Germline V lookup: CDR1 KGHSH, CDR2 LQKENI. The V gene end was trimmed by 4 bases and the J gene end by 2 bases; junction bases not matched to a gene: 3. The length of the CDR3 is 17 residues. CDR3 DNA: TGTGCCAGCTCACGGACTAGCGGGGGGCACAACACCGGGGAGCTGTTTTTT. The encoded protein is CASSRTSGGHNTGELFF.

The CDR3 nucleotides are TGTGCCAGCAGCAGTTGGCAGCAGGGTGGGGCCAACGTCCTGACTTTC. Its protein is CASSSWQQGGANVLTF. The V gene is TRBV5-6, the J gene TRBJ2-6; D is perhaps TRBD1 (5 bases). V lost 4 bases, J lost 3 bases, and 14 bases lay in between. Germline V gene data show CDR1 as SGHDT and CDR2 as YYEEEE. The CDR3 totals 16 residues. Filled out from reference TRBV5-6 and TRBJ2-6, the complete variable domain reads DAGVTQSPTHLIKTRGQQVTLRCSPKSGHDTVSWYQQALGQGPQFIFQYYEEEERQRGNFPDRFSGHQFPNYSSELNVNALLLGDSALYLCASSSWQQGGANVLTFGAGSRLTVL.

V gene TRBV7-2 combines with J gene TRBJ2-7; TRBD1 matches 10 bases. Germline values: CDR1 SGHTA, CDR2 FQGNSA. This CDR3 is 14 amino acids long. V dropped 5 bases and J dropped 3; count of bases not matched to a gene: 4. CDR3 bases: TGTGCCAGCAGCAACGACAGGGGGCTCTACGAGCAGTACTTC. It yields the protein CASSNDRGLYEQYF.

V and J are TRBV6-2 or TRBV6-3 and TRBJ2-7, with a weak D call TRBD1 (6 bases). Trimming took 4 bases from V and 7 from J, leaving 14 bases between them. From germline, CDR1 is MNHEY and CDR2 SVGEGT. The CDR3 is 13 amino acids. In DNA, the CDR3 is TGTGCCAGCAGTTCGCGGACAGTGAATGAGCAGTACTTC. Its protein is CASSSRTVNEQYF.

On this clonotype: The junction does not match germline at one end; this may be a read error. V is TRBV27 and J is TRBJ2-5, with no clear D. The CDR3 sequence is 13 residues long. The germline V gene encodes CDR1 MNHEY and CDR2 SMNVEV (reference sequence). The CDR3 DNA reads as TGTGCCAGCAGTTTCCGAAGCCAAGTGACCCAGTACTTC. As protein: CASSFRSQVTQYF.

This chain connects TRBV7-3 to TRBJ2-1; possibly TRBD1 or TRBD2 for D (7 bases each). The CDR3 length is 15 residues. Germline-derived CDR1 and CDR2 are SGHTA and FQGTGA. Trimming removed 4 bases at V and 5 bases at J, with 15 bases between. Here the CDR3 DNA reads TGTGCCAGCAGCTCAGGGGGAGGGGCCGACAATGAGCAGTTCTTC. Amino acids: CASSSGGGADNEQFF.

This clonotype was seen a few times. J is TRBJ2-3 and V is TRBV4-1, with D tentatively TRBD2 (5 bases). CDR1 is MGHRA and CDR2 is YSYEKL in the germline V gene. The CDR3 has 15 amino acids. Trimming took off 2 bases at V and 0 bases at J, with 9 bases between the two ends. CDR3 sequence reads: CASSQSWTSTDTQYF. The CDR3 DNA follows: TGCGCCAGCAGCCAATCTTGGACTAGCACAGATACGCAGTATTTT.

This clonotype showed up just a few times. The rearrangement joins TRBV7-2 to TRBJ2-3, with D perhaps matching TRBD2 (7 bases). Germline assignment: CDR1 SGHTA and CDR2 FQGNSA. The V end was cut by 2 bases, the J end by 3 bases, with 12 bases between. The CDR3 runs to 15 residues. CDR3 in amino acids: CASSLLGGATDTQYF. DNA for the CDR3: TGTGCCAGCAGCTTACTGGGGGGGGCAACAGATACGCAGTATTTT.

The rearrangement uses TRBV7-2 and TRBJ1-1, with D unclear. The CDR3 has 13 residues. Trimming shortened V by 5 bases and J by 2 bases, and 9 bases separated the two germline ends. Germline-derived CDR1 and CDR2 are SGHTA and FQGNSA. The CDR3: CASSRPLNTEAFF. The CDR3 region has the DNA TGTGCCAGCAGCCGACCCCTCAACACTGAAGCTTTCTTT.

The chain carries TRBV12-3 or TRBV12-4 and TRBJ2-7; D may be TRBD2 (7 bases). With 5 bases removed from V and 1 base from J, the gap between germline ends came to 15 bases. The CDR3 is 15 residues long. The CDR3 DNA reads as TGTGCCAGCAGTAGGGGGGGGACGTATTCCTACGAGCAGTACTTC. Residues: CASSRGGTYSYEQYF.

J is TRBJ2-7 and V is TRBV27, with D perhaps matching TRBD1 (6 bases). Trimming removed 3 bases at V and 5 bases at J, with 17 bases between. Germline assignment: CDR1 MNHEY and CDR2 SMNVEV (reference sequence). The CDR3 spans 15 residues. The CDR3 loop is CASSFFAGAANEQYF. CDR3 bases: TGTGCCAGCAGTTTCTTCGCAGGGGCAGCGAACGAGCAGTACTTC.

This chain connects TRBV3-1 to TRBJ1-3; D is ambiguous. CDR1 is LGHDT and CDR2 is YNNKEL in the germline V gene (reference sequence). The ends were cut back, 1 base at V and 0 bases at J, with 7 bases in the middle. The CDR3 has 15 amino acids. Written as DNA, the CDR3 is TGTGCCAGCAGCCAAGGGGCATCCTCTGGAAACACCATATATTTT. Its translation: CASSQGASSGNTIYF.